This T cell receptor beta chain came from a study of radiation and T cells in renal cell carcinoma. Specified time point: blood 4 weeks post-SBRT, at nephrectomy. As to treatment: 15 Gy SBRT to primary tumor, nephrectomy 4 weeks later. The CDR3 sequence is 13 residues long. Germline V gives CDR1 SNHLY, CDR2 FYNNEI. J gave up 8 bases and V 4 bases, and 2 bases lay outside the gene matches. TCRdb's copy holds only in-frame clones and misses some; the assay was immunoSEQ multiplex PCR. Among around 170,000 clones, around 90% were seen once, and the ten largest hold about 11%. This clone was recorded once.

The rearrangement links TRBV2 to TRBJ1-3, with 10 bases fitting TRBD1. This TCR came from a woman in her fifties or sixties with renal cell carcinoma. The starting material was blood, obtained from a patient whose treatment included radiotherapy and nephrectomy. The DNA for the CDR3 is TGTGCCAGCAGTGGACAGGGGGCTCACACCATATATTTT. Its translation is CASSGQGAHTIYF.